Sequencing of this T cell receptor beta chain was carried out in a study of cytotoxic CD8 clonotypes in ibrutinib-treated CLL. Study details: Patients: about a dozen relapsed/refractory, roughly 15 treatment-naive, 17 to 18 IGHV unmutated. After a median of around 70 months, about 14 patients stayed remitted and some 12 progressed; responses had been partial in roughly 25 and complete in 2. After a median about 13 months on treatment (6 to 36), response samples were drawn.

Sequenced by immunoSEQ multiplex PCR; TCRdb stores in-frame clones only, minus some. The table includes over 100,000 clones, approximately 58% detected once. With 6 bases removed from V and 1 base from J, the gap between germline ends came to 9 bases. Germline V gene sequence: CDR1 MNHEY, CDR2 SMNVEV (reference sequence). The CDR3 is 13 residues long. This clone was observed a few times. Here the sequenced sample was PBMCs, taken after 24 months of ibrutinib treatment. V is TRBV27 and J is TRBJ1-1; D not resolved. This receptor was identified in a human donor with chronic lymphocytic leukemia. This chain's CDR3 is CASRSRTNTEAFF. CDR3 bases: TGTGCCAGCAGAAGCAGGACGAACACTGAAGCTTTCTTT.